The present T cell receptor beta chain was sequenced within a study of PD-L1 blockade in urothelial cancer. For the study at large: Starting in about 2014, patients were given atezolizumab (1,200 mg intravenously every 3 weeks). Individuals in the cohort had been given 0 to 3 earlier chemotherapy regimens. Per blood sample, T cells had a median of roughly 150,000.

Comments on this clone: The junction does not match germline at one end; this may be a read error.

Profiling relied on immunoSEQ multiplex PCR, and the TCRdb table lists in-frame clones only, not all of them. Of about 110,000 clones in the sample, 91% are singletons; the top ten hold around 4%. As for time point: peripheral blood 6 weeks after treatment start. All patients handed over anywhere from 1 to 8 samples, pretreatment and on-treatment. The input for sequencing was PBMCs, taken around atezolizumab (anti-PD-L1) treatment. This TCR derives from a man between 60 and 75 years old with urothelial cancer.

CDR3 in amino acids: CAWSSVSGQKKF. Written as DNA, the CDR3 is TGTGCCTGGAGTTCCGTCTCGGGACAGAAAAAGTTC. The chain uses TRBV30 and TRBJ2-7, with 7 nucleotides matching TRBD1. The CDR3 extends over 12 amino acids. Germline values: CDR1 GTSNPN, CDR2 SVGIG (reference sequence).